Presented here are 22 T cell receptor beta chains from one specimen sequenced in a study of blood T cell repertoires in COVID-19. Sequencing was performed with immunoSEQ multiplex PCR; in TCRdb, only in-frame clones are kept and a portion is missing. The data contain tens of thousands of clones, 85% to 90% of them singletons. The sequenced sample consisted of peripheral blood. All receptors come from a human donor in a cohort sampled during active COVID-19.

The chain has TRBV24-1 and TRBJ2-5; D is possibly TRBD2 (6 bases). The CDR3 spans 14 residues. The ends were cut back, 5 bases at V and 1 base at J, with 10 bases in the middle. The germline V gene encodes CDR1 KGHDR and CDR2 SFDVKD. This CDR3 reads CATSGGLGQETQYF. The CDR3, as DNA: TGTGCCACCAGTGGGGGACTGGGCCAAGAGACCCAGTACTTC.

The rearrangement uses TRBV3-1 (or the pseudogene TRBV3-2) and TRBJ2-7; possibly TRBD2 for D (8 bases). The CDR3 loop spans 17 amino acids. Trimming shortened V by 0 bases and J by 7 bases, and 22 bases separated the two germline ends. The V gene's germline CDR1 is LGHDT and CDR2 YNNKEL (reference sequence). This chain's CDR3 is CASSQDPRDRLAGEQYV. CDR3 nucleotide sequence: TGTGCCAGCAGCCAAGATCCCCGGGACAGATTAGCGGGGGAGCAGTACGTC.

J is TRBJ1-5 and V is TRBV6-5; D is possibly TRBD1 (5 bases). The CDR3 runs to 13 residues. The V gene's germline CDR1 is MNHEY and CDR2 SVGAGI. The V end was cut by 8 bases, the J end by 7 bases, with 15 bases between. The CDR3 DNA sequence: TGTGCCAGCGGAGAGCAGGGAGGCCAGCCCCAGCATTTT. Its translation is CASGEQGGQPQHF.

This chain uses TRBV21-1 with TRBJ2-2; whether TRBD1, the table's D call, matches the DNA was not checked. TRBV21-1 is flagged as a pseudogene. This CDR3 has 16 residues. This CDR3 is CASSKRRQRNTGELFF. The CDR3 DNA reads TGTGCCAGCAGCAAAAGGAGACAGAGGAACACCGGGGAGCTGTTTTTT.

This chain links TRBV6-5 with TRBJ2-7; 7 nucleotides align to TRBD2. The V gene end was trimmed by 2 bases and the J gene end by 7 bases; junction bases not matched to a gene: 14. The CDR3 has 16 residues. The V gene's germline CDR1 is MNHEY and CDR2 SVGAGI. The CDR3 DNA is TGTGCCAGCAGTTACCAATCGAGAGGGGCGGGGGTTGAGCAGTACTTC. Residues: CASSYQSRGAGVEQYF.

The chain joins TRBV28 to TRBJ2-3; the D gene is possibly TRBD2 (7 bases). Trimming pared 8 bases from V and 4 bases from J, leaving 22 bases between. The germline gives CDR1 MDHEN, CDR2 SYDVKM. The CDR3 has 16 residues. The CDR3, as DNA: TGTGCCAGCCGGGTTGGGGGGGGCGGACAAGCAGATACGCAGTATTTT. It encodes CASRVGGGGQADTQYF.

This chain uses TRBV6-1 with TRBJ2-2, with D maybe TRBD1 (6 bases). This CDR3 is 17 amino acids long. Trimming stripped 1 base from V and 4 bases from J, with 16 bases between. Per the germline V gene, CDR1 is MNHNS and CDR2 is SASEGT. In DNA form, the CDR3 reads TGTGCCAGCAGTGAAGACGTCAGGGGAAGGGTCACCGGGGAGCTGTTTTTT. As protein: CASSEDVRGRVTGELFF.

The chain links TRBV15 to TRBJ1-5, with D possibly TRBD1 on 5 matching bases. Germline CDR1 is LNHNV and CDR2 is YYDKDF (reference sequence). Deletions cut 3 bases from V and 3 bases from J, with 9 bases between. The CDR3 is made up of 14 amino acids. Here the CDR3 reads CATSRGLLNQPQHF. The CDR3 DNA reads TGTGCCACCAGCAGGGGACTGCTCAATCAGCCCCAGCATTTT.

The V and J genes are TRBV27 and TRBJ2-5; maybe TRBD2 (6 bases). In germline, CDR1 is MNHEY, CDR2 SMNVEV (reference sequence). V shed 8 bases and J shed 5 bases, with 24 bases lying between them. The CDR3 has 16 residues. The CDR3, as DNA: TGTGCCAGCCCCATCTGGGACGGAGGGGACCTGGAGACCCAGTACTTC. This encodes CASPIWDGGDLETQYF.

The table lists this clone with a count of one. The rearrangement links TRBV9 to TRBJ1-1, with TRBD1 matching 7 bases. Germline V CDR1 and CDR2: SGDLS, YYNGEE. The CDR3 has 15 residues. J gave up 1 base and V 0 bases, and 3 bases lay outside the gene matches. The CDR3 sequence is CASSVATGENTEAFF. As DNA, the CDR3 is TGTGCCAGCAGCGTAGCTACAGGGGAGAACACTGAAGCTTTCTTT.

J is TRBJ2-1 and V is TRBV6-5; D is uncertain. Trimming pared 4 bases from V and 7 bases from J, leaving 8 bases between. The CDR3 sequence is 12 residues long. Germline-derived CDR1 and CDR2 are MNHEY and SVGAGI. DNA for the CDR3: TGTGCCAGCAGTTCTATTTCTAATGAGCAGTTCTTC. It yields the protein CASSSISNEQFF.

The V gene is TRBV6-2 or TRBV6-3, the J gene TRBJ2-7, with D perhaps TRBD1 (5 bases). The CDR3 loop spans 12 amino acids. Trimming stripped 6 bases from V and 6 bases from J, with 12 bases between. Germline assignment: CDR1 MNHEY and CDR2 SVGEGT. The CDR3 region is CASSPLRGEQYF. The CDR3, as DNA: TGTGCCAGCAGCCCCCTAAGGGGCGAGCAGTACTTC.

The rearrangement links TRBV7-8 to TRBJ2-7; no definite D call. Trimming took off 2 bases at V and 0 bases at J, with 17 bases between the two ends. The CDR3 length is 17 residues. Germline V CDR1 and CDR2: SGHVS, FQNEAQ. Here the CDR3 reads CASSLSHLDIFSYEQYF. In DNA, the CDR3 is TGTGCCAGCAGCTTATCCCACCTCGACATCTTCTCCTACGAGCAGTACTTC. The complete variable domain, with remaining parts taken from reference TRBV7-8 and TRBJ2-7, reads GAGVSQSPRYKVAKRGQDVALRCDPISGHVSLFWYQQALGQGPEFLTYFQNEAQLDKSGLPSDRFFAERPEGSVSTLKIQRTQQEDSAVYLCASSLSHLDIFSYEQYFGPGTRLTVT.

The chain couples TRBV11-3 to TRBJ1-2, with D unresolved. CDR3 length: 14 residues. Trimming cost V 0 bases and J 3 bases, with 8 bases left between them. Germline CDR1 reads SGHNT; CDR2 reads YENEEA. The chain's CDR3 is CASSLEAGDYGYTF. CDR3 sequence (DNA): TGTGCCAGCAGCTTAGAAGCAGGCGACTATGGCTACACCTTC. Looking up the rest from reference TRBV11-3 and TRBJ1-2 gives the full variable domain: EAGVVQSPRYKIIEKKQPVAFWCNPISGHNTLYWYLQNLGQGPELLIRYENEEAVDDSQLPKDRFSAERLKGVDSTLKIQPAELGDSAVYLCASSLEAGDYGYTFGSGTRLTVV.

This rearrangement joins TRBV28 to TRBJ1-5; maybe TRBD1 (6 bases). The germline V gene encodes CDR1 MDHEN and CDR2 SYDVKM. Trimming took 7 bases from V and 1 from J, leaving 20 bases between them. The CDR3 sequence is 17 residues long. CDR3 amino acids: CASKPTIGQTSNQPQHF. CDR3 bases: TGTGCCAGCAAACCTACTATCGGACAGACCAGCAATCAGCCCCAGCATTTT.

The CDR3 here is CASSLGPRGSSYEQYV. The CDR3 nucleotides are TGTGCCAGCAGCTTAGGCCCCCGGGGAAGCTCCTACGAGCAGTACGTC. V is TRBV7-8 and J is TRBJ2-7, with D possibly TRBD2 on 5 matching bases. This CDR3 has 16 amino acids. CDR1 and CDR2 from the germline V gene are SGHVS and FQNEAQ. V dropped 1 base and J dropped 0 bases, with 13 bases sitting between them.

The chain uses TRBV5-4 and TRBJ1-1; maybe TRBD1 (6 bases). Trimming stripped 2 bases from V and 1 base from J, with 6 bases between. The germline V gene has CDR1 SGHNT and CDR2 YYREEE (reference sequence). This CDR3 is 13 amino acids long. CDR3 sequence: CASSLQGNTEAFF. The CDR3 coding sequence is TGTGCCAGCAGCTTACAGGGGAACACTGAAGCTTTCTTT. The whole variable domain, filled in from reference TRBV5-4 and TRBJ1-1, reads ETGVTQSPTHLIKTRGQQVTLRCSSQSGHNTVSWYQQALGQGPQFIFQYYREEENGRGNFPPRFSGLQFPNYSSELNVNALELDDSALYLCASSLQGNTEAFFGQGTRLTVV.

The rearrangement joins TRBV27 to TRBJ2-5; a possible D gene is TRBD1 (5 bases). V was shortened by 10 bases and J by 1 base, with 16 bases between the two germline ends. The CDR3 is 14 amino acids. The germline V gene encodes CDR1 MNHEY and CDR2 SMNVEV (reference sequence). The CDR3 is CATSRVGLQETQYF. The CDR3 region has the DNA TGTGCCACCAGCAGGGTAGGCCTCCAAGAGACCCAGTACTTC.

The CDR3 DNA follows: TGTGCCAGCAGCTTGCCGACTAGCGGGGGGATTAGCACAGATACGCAGTATTTT. It translates to CASSLPTSGGISTDTQYF. The rearrangement joins TRBV5-4 to TRBJ2-3, with 13 nucleotides matching TRBD2. CDR3 length: 18 residues. J was trimmed by 0 bases and V by 1 base; bases with no gene match: 5. Germline CDR1 reads SGHNT; CDR2 reads YYREEE (reference sequence).

V and J are TRBV19 and TRBJ1-5, with a weak D call TRBD1 (6 bases). The germline V and J ends were trimmed by 7 bases and 0 bases, with 16 bases remaining between them. The CDR3 is 16 amino acids. From germline, CDR1 is LNHDA and CDR2 SQIVND (reference sequence). The CDR3 is CASTQGMTYSNQPQHF. DNA of the CDR3: TGTGCCAGTACCCAGGGGATGACGTATAGCAATCAGCCCCAGCATTTT. Looking up the rest from reference TRBV19 and TRBJ1-5 gives the full variable domain: DGGITQSPKYLFRKEGQNVTLSCEQNLNHDAMYWYRQDPGQGLRLIYYSQIVNDFQKGDIAEGYSVSREKKESFPLTVTSAQKNPTAFYLCASTQGMTYSNQPQHFGDGTRLSIL.

The chain combines TRBV3-1 (or the pseudogene TRBV3-2) with TRBJ1-3; 7 positions match TRBD1. The CDR3 is made up of 13 amino acids. Germline CDR1 LGHDT, CDR2 YNNKEL (reference sequence). The junction had 3 bases not matched to a gene; V was cut back by 6 bases and J by 4 bases. The DNA for the CDR3 is TGTGCCAGCAGACAGGGGAGCGGAAACACCATATATTTT. Its translation is CASRQGSGNTIYF.

The J gene is TRBJ2-5, the V gene TRBV4-3; D remains unclear. The CDR3 extends over 14 amino acids. Per germline, CDR1 LGHNA and CDR2 YSLEER. Trimming stripped 3 bases from V and 4 bases from J, with 12 bases between. CDR3 sequence: CASSQGPPSETQYF. The CDR3 region has the DNA TGCGCCAGCAGCCAGGGCCCCCCGTCAGAGACCCAGTACTTC.